Shown below are 18 T cell receptor beta chains from a single sample sequenced in a study of T cells in Graves' hyperthyroidism and ophthalmopathy. RNA transcripts served as the template for amplifying TCR beta CDR3 regions. With the HTBI primer set, the TCR CDR3 went through a first round of RT-PCR. TCRdb used MiXCR to reprocess the multiplex PCR reads, holding one entry per CDR3 protein. Among under 500,000 distinct CDR3 sequences listed, more than 12% were seen once. The sequenced sample consisted of blood. These receptors all stem from a man between 50 and 59 years old with Graves' ophthalmopathy.

Many counts were recorded for this clonotype. The chain has TRBV5-1 and TRBJ2-1, with 9 bases identical to TRBD2. CDR1 is SGHRS, CDR2 YFSETQ, per germline. Trimming took 0 bases from V and 6 from J; bases not matched to a gene: 10. The length of the CDR3 is 17 residues. Here the CDR3 reads CASSLGLDTSGFNEQFF. The CDR3 DNA reads as TGCGCCAGCAGCTTGGGCCTTGACACTAGCGGGTTCAATGAGCAGTTCTTC.

This chain's CDR3 is CSAPRWRGAGELFF. The CDR3 coding sequence is TGCAGTGCACCCCGCTGGCGGGGGGCGGGAGAGCTGTTTTTT. The genes are TRBV20-1 and TRBJ2-2, with 8 bases aligning to TRBD2. The V gene end was trimmed by 6 bases and the J gene end by 11 bases; junction bases not matched to a gene: 14. CDR1 DFQATT and CDR2 SNEGSKA come from the germline V gene (reference sequence). The CDR3 covers 14 residues.

At least ten counts were recorded for this clonotype. The chain joins TRBV6-2 or TRBV6-3 to TRBJ2-1; D is tentatively TRBD1 or TRBD2 (5 bases each). Germline V gene data show CDR1 as MNHEY and CDR2 as SVGEGT. CDR3 length: 18 amino acids. V lost 7 bases and J lost 7, with 29 bases in between. CDR3 nucleotide sequence: TGTGCCAGCAAACTGAATCCCGGGGCCCCCAGGGCTAATAATGAGCAGTTCTTC. It yields the protein CASKLNPGAPRANNEQFF.

The rearrangement joins TRBV11-3 to TRBJ1-2, with 12 positions matching TRBD1. Germline trimming cut 3 bases from V and 4 bases from J; bases unmatched to any gene: 12. The CDR3 sequence is 18 residues long. CDR1 and CDR2 from the germline V gene are SGHNT and YENEEA. CDR3 nucleotides: TGTGCCAGCAGCTTGTCCGGGACAGGGGGCTCTTTTCCCTATGGCTACACCTTC. This sequence encodes CASSLSGTGGSFPYGYTF.

This clonotype was counted at least ten times. The chain has TRBV6-6 and TRBJ2-5, with D possibly being TRBD2 (5 bases). This CDR3 comprises 17 residues. The ends were cut back, 0 bases at V and 5 bases at J, with 19 bases in the middle. Germline V gene sequence: CDR1 MNHNY, CDR2 SVGAGI (reference sequence). CDR3 region: CASSYSPVGLWAETQYF. The CDR3, as DNA: TGTGCCAGCAGTTACTCCCCAGTCGGACTTTGGGCGGAGACCCAGTACTTC.

A remark on this clonotype: A much larger clone sits a single nucleotide away, making a read error possible. J is TRBJ2-1 and V is TRBV29-1; TRBD2 matches 7 bases. The J call may be faulty, since TRBJ2-7 better matches the DNA end. This CDR3 is built from 18 residues. The germline V gene encodes CDR1 SQVTM and CDR2 ANQGSEA. CDR3 sequence reads: CSVEGLADGSSSYNEQYF. In DNA form, the CDR3 reads TGCAGCGTTGAAGGGCTAGCGGACGGAAGCAGCTCCTACAATGAGCAGTACTTC.

This clonotype was picked up many times. This sequence joins TRBV3-1 and TRBJ2-7, with TRBD2 matching over 8 bases. The V segment lost 4 bases and the J segment 4 bases; nucleotides outside the gene matches: 9. There are 15 residues in the CDR3. The germline V gene has CDR1 LGHDT and CDR2 YNNKEL (reference sequence). As DNA, the CDR3 is TGTGCCAGCAGCCCCACGAGCGGGAGTAAGTACGAGCAGTACTTC. This translates into CASSPTSGSKYEQYF.

This clonotype was observed many times. The V and J genes are TRBV20-1 and TRBJ2-3; 11 bases line up with TRBD2. With V trimmed by 5 bases and J by 5 bases, 9 bases remained unmatched. Germline CDR1 DFQATT, CDR2 SNEGSKA (reference sequence). The CDR3 consists of 15 residues. The DNA for the CDR3 is TGCAGTGCTCCCCGGACTAGCGGGCGTGGAGATACGCAGTATTTT. Amino acid sequence: CSAPRTSGRGDTQYF.

Note on this clonotype: A junction boundary mismatches the germline segment, possibly from a read error. The V call is TRBV6-1, the J call TRBJ2-7; 8 nucleotides match TRBD1. This CDR3 contains 14 residues. Germline V gives CDR1 MNHNS, CDR2 SASEGT. The CDR3 nucleotides read TGTGCCGGCAGTGAAGCAACAGGGGGAGGCGAGCAGTACTTC. Its protein is CAGSEATGGGEQYF.

The chain is built from TRBV6-1 and TRBJ1-5; D gene unclear. The V gene lost 7 bases and the J gene lost 0 bases, with 22 bases spanning the gap. CDR1 MNHNS and CDR2 SASEGT come from the germline V gene. The CDR3 consists of 18 residues. For the CDR3, the DNA is TGTGCCAGCACCCCTGGGTCGGCAGGACCTTTTAGCAATCAGCCCCAGCATTTT. As protein: CASTPGSAGPFSNQPQHF.

This clonotype was seen many times. The chain has TRBV2 and TRBJ2-7, with D unresolved. Germline CDR1 is SNHLY and CDR2 is FYNNEI. V lost 3 bases and J lost 4, with 16 bases in between. CDR3 length: 15 residues. CDR3 nucleotide sequence: TGTGCCAGCAGTGAGATAGTCAGACCCCGTTACGAGCAGTACTTC. Amino acids: CASSEIVRPRYEQYF.

This sequence joins TRBV5-1 and TRBJ1-1, with TRBD1 as a possible D gene (6 bases). CDR3 length: 14 residues. Trimming stripped 4 bases from V and 3 bases from J, with 13 bases between. The germline CDR1 and CDR2 sequences are SGHRS and YFSETQ. CDR3 bases: TGCGCCAGCAGCACAGGAAGGGGGGACACTGAAGCTTTCTTT. It specifies CASSTGRGDTEAFF.

This clonotype was recorded at least ten times. The chain employs TRBV4-1 and TRBJ2-3; TRBD2 is a possible D gene (6 bases). Deletions cut 3 bases from V and 2 bases from J, with 21 bases between. Germline loops: CDR1 MGHRA, CDR2 YSYEKL. This CDR3 has 18 amino acids. CDR3 amino acids: CASSQIVPLGRYTDTQYF. The CDR3 nucleotides read TGCGCCAGCAGCCAGATAGTCCCACTCGGGAGATACACAGATACGCAGTATTTT.

This clonotype came up many times. As DNA, the CDR3 is TGTGCCAGCAGGGAACAGAGCCTTAGCACAGATACGCAGTATTTT. Amino acids: CASREQSLSTDTQYF. The chain combines TRBV2 with TRBJ2-3; D remains ambiguous. The germline V gene encodes CDR1 SNHLY and CDR2 FYNNEI. Deletions cut 6 bases from V and 0 bases from J, with 13 bases between. This CDR3 region has 15 residues.

The chain links TRBV24-1 to TRBJ1-1; tentative D call: TRBD1 (5 bases). This CDR3 spans 13 amino acids. CDR1 and CDR2 from the germline V gene are KGHDR and SFDVKD. V lost 9 bases, J lost 1 base, and 11 bases lay in between. CDR3 coding DNA: TGTGCCACCGCAGGGTTATCGAACACTGAAGCTTTCTTT. Translated, it gives CATAGLSNTEAFF.

In this sample, this clonotype turned up a few times. The DNA for the CDR3 is TGTGCCACCAGCAGAGATCTAGGCCGGACAGGCAGCTCCTACGAGCAGTACTTC. It specifies CATSRDLGRTGSSYEQYF. V usage is TRBV15 and J usage is TRBJ2-7, with 7 bases aligning to TRBD1. From germline, CDR1 is LNHNV and CDR2 YYDKDF (reference sequence). V was clipped by 0 bases and J by 0 bases; unmatched bases: 11. The CDR3 sequence is 18 residues long.

This clonotype was observed a single time. The V call is TRBV5-6, the J call TRBJ2-2; TRBD1 matches 8 bases. The CDR3 loop spans 17 amino acids. Germline V gene sequence: CDR1 SGHDT, CDR2 YYEEEE. The ends lost 1 base at V and 6 bases at J; junction bases unmatched: 11. The CDR3 reads CASSLSKTGVLAGELFF. In DNA, the CDR3 is TGTGCCAGCAGCTTGAGTAAGACAGGGGTCCTTGCCGGGGAGCTGTTTTTT.

This clonotype was recorded a few times. The chain uses TRBV20-1 and TRBJ2-7; D is uncertain. The CDR3 runs 13 residues. V lost 0 bases to trimming and J lost 3 bases, with 9 bases between them. Germline V CDR1 and CDR2: DFQATT, SNEGSKA (reference sequence). For the CDR3, the DNA is TGCAGTGCTAGAGATAAACGCTTCTACGAGCAGTACTTC. It yields the protein CSARDKRFYEQYF.